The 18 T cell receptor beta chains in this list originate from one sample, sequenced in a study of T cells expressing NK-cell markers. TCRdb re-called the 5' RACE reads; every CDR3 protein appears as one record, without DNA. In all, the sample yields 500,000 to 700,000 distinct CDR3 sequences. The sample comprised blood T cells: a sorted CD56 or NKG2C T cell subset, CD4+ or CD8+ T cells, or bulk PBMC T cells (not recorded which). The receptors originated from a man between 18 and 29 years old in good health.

This chain's CDR3 is CATSDWTPTGELFF. The chain joins TRBV24-1 to TRBJ2-2; the D call from TCRdb, TRBD2, cannot be confirmed without DNA. The CDR3 spans 14 residues. Germline V gene data show CDR1 as KGHDR and CDR2 as SFDVKD.

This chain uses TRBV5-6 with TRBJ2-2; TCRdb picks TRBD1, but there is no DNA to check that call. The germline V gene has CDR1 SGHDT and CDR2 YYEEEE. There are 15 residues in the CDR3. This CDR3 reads CASSSPSKNTGELFF.

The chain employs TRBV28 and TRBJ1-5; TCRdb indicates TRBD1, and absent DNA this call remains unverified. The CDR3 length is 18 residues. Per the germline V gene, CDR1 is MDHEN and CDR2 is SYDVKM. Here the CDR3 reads CASSDRDRGVGSNQPQHF.

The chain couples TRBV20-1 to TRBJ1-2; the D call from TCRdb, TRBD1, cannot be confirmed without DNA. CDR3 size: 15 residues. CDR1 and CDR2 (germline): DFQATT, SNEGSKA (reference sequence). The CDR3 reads CSARAPGQGDYGYTF.

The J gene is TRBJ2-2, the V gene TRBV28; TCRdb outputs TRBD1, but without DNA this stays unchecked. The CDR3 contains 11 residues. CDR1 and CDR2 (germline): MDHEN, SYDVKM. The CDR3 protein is CAIQRGRELFF.

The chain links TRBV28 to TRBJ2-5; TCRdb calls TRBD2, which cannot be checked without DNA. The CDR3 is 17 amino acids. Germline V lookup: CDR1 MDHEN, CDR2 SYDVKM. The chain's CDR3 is CASNRASGTKEEETQYF.

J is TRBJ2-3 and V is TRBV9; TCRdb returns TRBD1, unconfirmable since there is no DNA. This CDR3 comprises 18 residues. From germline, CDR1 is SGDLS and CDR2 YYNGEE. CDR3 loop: CASSGGPPISASTDTQYF. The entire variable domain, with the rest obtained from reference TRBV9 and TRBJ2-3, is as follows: DSGVTQTPKHLITATGQRVTLRCSPRSGDLSVYWYQQSLDQGLQFLIQYYNGEERAKGNILERFSAQQFPDLHSELNLSSLELGDSALYFCASSGGPPISASTDTQYFGPGTRLTVL.

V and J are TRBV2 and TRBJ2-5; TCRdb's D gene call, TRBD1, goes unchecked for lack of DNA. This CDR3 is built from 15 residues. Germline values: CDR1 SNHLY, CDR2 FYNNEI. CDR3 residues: CASSGIGGPSETQYF. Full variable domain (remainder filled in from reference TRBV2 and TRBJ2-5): EPEVTQTPSHQVTQMGQEVILRCVPISNHLYFYWYRQILGQKVEFLVSFYNNEISEKSEIFDDQFSVERPDGSNFTLKIRSTKLEDSAMYFCASSGIGGPSETQYFGPGTRLLVL.

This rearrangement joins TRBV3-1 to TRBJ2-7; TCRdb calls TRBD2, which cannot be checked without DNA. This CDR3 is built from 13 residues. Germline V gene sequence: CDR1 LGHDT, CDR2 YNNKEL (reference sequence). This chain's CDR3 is CASSPSMSYEQYF.

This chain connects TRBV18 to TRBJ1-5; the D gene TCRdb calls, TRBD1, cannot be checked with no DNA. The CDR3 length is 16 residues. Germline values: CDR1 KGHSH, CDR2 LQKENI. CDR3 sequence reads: CASSPRNGQGRQPQHF. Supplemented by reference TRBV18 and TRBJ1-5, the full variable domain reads NAGVMQNPRHLVRRRGQEARLRCSPMKGHSHVYWYRQLPEEGLKFMVYLQKENIIDESGMPKERFSAEFPKEGPSILRIQQVVRGDSAAYFCASSPRNGQGRQPQHFGDGTRLSIL.

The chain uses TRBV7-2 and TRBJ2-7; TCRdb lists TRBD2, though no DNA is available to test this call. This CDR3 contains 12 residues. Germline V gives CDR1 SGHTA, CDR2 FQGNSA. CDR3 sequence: CASSNRGPEQYF.

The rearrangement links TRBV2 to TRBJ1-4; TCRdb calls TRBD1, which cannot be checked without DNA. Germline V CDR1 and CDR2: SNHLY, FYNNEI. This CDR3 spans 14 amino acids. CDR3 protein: CASTEGAANEKLFF.

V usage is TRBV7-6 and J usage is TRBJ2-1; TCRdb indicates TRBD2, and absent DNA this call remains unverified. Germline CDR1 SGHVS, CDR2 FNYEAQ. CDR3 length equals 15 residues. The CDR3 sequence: CASSPEGSSYNEQFF.

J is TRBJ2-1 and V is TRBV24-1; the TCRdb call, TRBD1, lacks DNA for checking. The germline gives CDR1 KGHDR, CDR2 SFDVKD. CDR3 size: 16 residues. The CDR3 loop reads CATSDSGGSNYNEQFF.

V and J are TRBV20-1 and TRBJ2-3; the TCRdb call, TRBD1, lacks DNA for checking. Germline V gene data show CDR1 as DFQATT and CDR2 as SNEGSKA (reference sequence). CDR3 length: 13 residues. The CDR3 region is CSATPAVVDTQYF.

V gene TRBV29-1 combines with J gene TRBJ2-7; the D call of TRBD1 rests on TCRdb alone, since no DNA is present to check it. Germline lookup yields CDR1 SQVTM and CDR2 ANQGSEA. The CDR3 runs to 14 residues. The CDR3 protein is CSVEEDRGTYEQYF.

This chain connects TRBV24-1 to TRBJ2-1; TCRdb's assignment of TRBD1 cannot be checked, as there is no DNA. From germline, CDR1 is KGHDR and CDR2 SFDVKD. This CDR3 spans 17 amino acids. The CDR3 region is CATSDLSGQGTYNEQFF.

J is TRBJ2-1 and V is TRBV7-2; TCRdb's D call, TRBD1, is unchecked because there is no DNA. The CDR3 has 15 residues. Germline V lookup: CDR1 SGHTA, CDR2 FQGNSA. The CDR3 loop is CASSPTGAGYNEQFF.